The rows below give T cell receptor beta chains drawn from one sample of a study of Graves' ophthalmopathy and Graves' hyperthyroidism. TCRdb reanalysed the multiplex PCR reads using MiXCR and keeps one entry per CDR3 protein. The sample includes approximately 1.2 million distinct CDR3 sequences, less than 45% seen only once; the top ten take around 10%. The sequencing input was peripheral blood or thyroid tissue (not recorded which). The receptors stem from an adult man with Graves' hyperthyroidism. Both conserved end residues are trimmed from each CDR3. D genes are given only for firm matches.

TRBV28,TRBD1,TRBJ2-7,ASRMMTGSTFDEQY
TRBV7-9,NA,TRBJ2-2,ASSFEYGGELF
TRBV6-6,NA,TRBJ2-5,ASSPRASHQETQY
TRBV12-3/TRBV12-4,NA,TRBJ2-2,ASSLVQGLANTGELF
TRBV2,TRBD1,TRBJ1-1,ASSEVTGVTEAF
TRBV7-9,NA,TRBJ2-7,ASSAQAYEQY
TRBV20-1,TRBD2,TRBJ2-2,SATSGLAKNTGELF
TRBV15,NA,TRBJ1-5,ATSREASGQETQH
TRBV5-8,NA,TRBJ1-4,ASSLGHYQEKLF
TRBV6-5,NA,TRBJ1-4,ASGSSEKLF
TRBV3-1,TRBD1,TRBJ2-7,ASSQLTGTGEYEQY
TRBV7-9,NA,TRBJ1-1,ASQVEGKNTEAF
TRBV10-3,TRBD2,TRBJ2-5,AISARAGGPVETQY
TRBV2,NA,TRBJ1-5,ASSKTRSDRITFGQPQH
TRBV13,TRBD2,TRBJ2-7,ASSLTSGMGEQY
TRBV6-5,NA,TRBJ1-1,ASSYEWTANTEAF
TRBV30,NA,TRBJ1-1,AWSRWSAEAF
TRBV4-1,TRBD1,TRBJ1-2,ASSQVGGGGYT
TRBV10-3,NA,TRBJ2-7,ASSYSPVLQPSEQY
TRBV7-2,TRBD1,TRBJ1-5,ASSALQGGSNQPQH
TRBV20-1,NA,TRBJ1-1,SARQGGWDTEAF
TRBV20-1,NA,TRBJ1-1,SAIPTVMNTEAF
TRBV7-9,NA,TRBJ2-7,ASSPPNVGTYEQH
TRBV7-2,TRBD2,TRBJ2-7,ASSLVAGGINEQY
TRBV6-1,NA,TRBJ2-6,ASSDRIFRANVLT
TRBV10-3,TRBD1,TRBJ2-1,AIGQGNLNEQF
TRBV5-1,TRBD2,TRBJ2-7,ASSRTSLAGEHEQY
TRBV11-2,TRBD1,TRBJ1-1,ASSSPPTGANTEAF
TRBV28,NA,TRBJ1-2,ASSLGQEYGYT
TRBV10-3,NA,TRBJ1-2,AISEGTGGYT
TRBV7-9,NA,TRBJ2-6,ASSLGAANVLT
TRBV29-1,NA,TRBJ2-5,SVEERGDSASKETQY
TRBV20-1,NA,TRBJ2-7,SARRRDWSYEQY
TRBV7-8,TRBD1,TRBJ1-5,ASSLAGTGEQPQH
TRBV5-1,NA,TRBJ2-6,ASSLNRATGA
TRBV5-1,NA,TRBJ1-6,ASRQGQNSPLH
TRBV6-1,NA,TRBJ2-5,ASSVLTRADNIQETQY
TRBV10-2,NA,TRBJ1-2,ASSEPDLGSYGYT
TRBV19,NA,TRBJ1-1,ASSIGGTNTEAF
TRBV27,NA,TRBJ2-2,ASSSREDTGELF
TRBV10-3,NA,TRBJ2-2,ATSHAGELF
TRBV6-5,TRBD1,TRBJ2-5,ASSKDRVVETQY
TRBV10-3,TRBD2,TRBJ2-5,ATSNSGVAGARSGTQY
TRBV29-1,NA,TRBJ1-5,SVAGTDQPQH
TRBV4-3,TRBD1,TRBJ1-1,ASSHADRMNTEAF
TRBV20-1,TRBD2,TRBJ2-2,SARRPGLEVGELF
TRBV6-5,NA,TRBJ1-1,ASKLSGVNTEAF
TRBV7-9,NA,TRBJ1-1,ASSLTFRRNTEAF
TRBV7-2,TRBD1,TRBJ2-7,ASSPFGGTGTYEQY
TRBV6-1,NA,TRBJ1-5,ASSERVGDNNQPQH
TRBV7-2,NA,TRBJ2-7,ASSVAEDYEQY